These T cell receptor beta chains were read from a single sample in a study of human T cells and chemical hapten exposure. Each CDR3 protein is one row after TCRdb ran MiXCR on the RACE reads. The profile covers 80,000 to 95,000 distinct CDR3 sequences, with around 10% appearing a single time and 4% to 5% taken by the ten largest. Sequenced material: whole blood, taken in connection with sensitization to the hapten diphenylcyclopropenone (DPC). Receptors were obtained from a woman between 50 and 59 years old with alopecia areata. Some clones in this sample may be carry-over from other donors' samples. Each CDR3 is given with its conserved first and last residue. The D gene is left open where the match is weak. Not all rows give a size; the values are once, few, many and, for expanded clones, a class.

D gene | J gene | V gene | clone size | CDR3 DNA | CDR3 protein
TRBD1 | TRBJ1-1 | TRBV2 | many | TGTGCCAGCACTCGGATCGGGACAGCCAACACTGAAGCTTTCTTT | CASTRIGTANTEAFF
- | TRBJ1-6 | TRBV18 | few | TGTGCCAGCTCACTAAAGACCGAACCGGCCTATAATTCACCCCTCCACTTT | CASSLKTEPAYNSPLHF
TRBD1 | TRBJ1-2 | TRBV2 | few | TGTGCCAACTACCTGGGACAGACTTATGGCTACACCTTC | CANYLGQTYGYTF
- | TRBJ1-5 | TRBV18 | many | TGTGCCAGCTCCCCAGGGTCCCAGCAGCCCCAGCATTTT | CASSPGSQQPQHF
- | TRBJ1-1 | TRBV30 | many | TGTGCCTGGAGTATGTGGACTGAAGCTTTCTTT | CAWSMWTEAFF
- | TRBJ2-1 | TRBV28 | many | TGTGCCAGCACCCCTTATCAGGGTGGGAATAATGAGCAGTTCTTC | CASTPYQGGNNEQFF
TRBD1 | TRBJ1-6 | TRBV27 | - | TGTGCCAGCAGTCTGGGGACAGGAGTGATGGCTTCCTATAATTCACCCCTCCACTTT | CASSLGTGVMASYNSPLHF
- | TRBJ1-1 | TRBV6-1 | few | TGTGCCAGCAGTGTGAGAGAGGGAACTGAAGCTTTCTTT | CASSVREGTEAFF
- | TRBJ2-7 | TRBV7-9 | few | TGTGCCAGCAGCCTCACCCTATCCTACGAGCAGTACTTC | CASSLTLSYEQYF
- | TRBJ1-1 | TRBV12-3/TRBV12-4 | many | TGTGCCAGCAGTTTAAATTCTGGGGGCACTGAAGCTTTCTTT | CASSLNSGGTEAFF
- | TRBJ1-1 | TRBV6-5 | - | TGTGCCAGCAGTTACGGGGAACTAGGGGTAGCTTTCTTT | CASSYGELGVAFF
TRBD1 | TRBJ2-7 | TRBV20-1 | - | TGCAGTGCTAGAGTATTCGGGGACAGCCACTACGAGCAGTACTTC | CSARVFGDSHYEQYF
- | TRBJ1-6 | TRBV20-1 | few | TGCAGTGCTAGCCGGGACGGAGATAATTCACCCCTCCACTTT | CSASRDGDNSPLHF
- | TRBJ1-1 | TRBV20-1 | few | TGCAGTGCTAGACCCGAGATCGGGGGGGTACAAGCTTTCTTT | CSARPEIGGVQAFF
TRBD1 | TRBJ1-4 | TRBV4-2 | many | TGTGCCAGCAGCCAAGGGCGGACAGGGGTTGCAACTAATGAAAAACTGTTTTTT | CASSQGRTGVATNEKLFF
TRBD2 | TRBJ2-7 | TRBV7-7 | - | TGTGCTAGCAGCTTAGAGCGGGGGGACTCACCTAGGAGGACCTACGAGCAGTACTTC | CASSLERGDSPRRTYEQYF
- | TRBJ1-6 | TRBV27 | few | TGTGCCAGCAGTCCCCCACCCTATTCACCCCTCCACTTT | CASSPPPYSPLHF
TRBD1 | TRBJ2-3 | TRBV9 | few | TGTGCCAGCAGCGTAATGGGACAGGGACTTCTAGCAACAGATACGCAGTATTTT | CASSVMGQGLLATDTQYF
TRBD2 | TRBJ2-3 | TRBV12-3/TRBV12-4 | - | TGTGCCAGCAGTTTCCGGGGGGGAGATACGCAGTATTTT | CASSFRGGDTQYF
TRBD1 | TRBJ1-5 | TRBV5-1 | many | TGCGCCAGCAAACAGGGGCCCAATCAGCCCCAGCATTTT | CASKQGPNQPQHF
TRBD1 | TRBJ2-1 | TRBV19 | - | TGTGCCACTACTTACAGGGGTTCCTACAATGAGCAGTTCTTC | CATTYRGSYNEQFF
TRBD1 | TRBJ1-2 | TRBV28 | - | TGTGCCAGCAGTTTCTTGGGGACAGGGGGGTTTAACTATGGCTACACCTTC | CASSFLGTGGFNYGYTF